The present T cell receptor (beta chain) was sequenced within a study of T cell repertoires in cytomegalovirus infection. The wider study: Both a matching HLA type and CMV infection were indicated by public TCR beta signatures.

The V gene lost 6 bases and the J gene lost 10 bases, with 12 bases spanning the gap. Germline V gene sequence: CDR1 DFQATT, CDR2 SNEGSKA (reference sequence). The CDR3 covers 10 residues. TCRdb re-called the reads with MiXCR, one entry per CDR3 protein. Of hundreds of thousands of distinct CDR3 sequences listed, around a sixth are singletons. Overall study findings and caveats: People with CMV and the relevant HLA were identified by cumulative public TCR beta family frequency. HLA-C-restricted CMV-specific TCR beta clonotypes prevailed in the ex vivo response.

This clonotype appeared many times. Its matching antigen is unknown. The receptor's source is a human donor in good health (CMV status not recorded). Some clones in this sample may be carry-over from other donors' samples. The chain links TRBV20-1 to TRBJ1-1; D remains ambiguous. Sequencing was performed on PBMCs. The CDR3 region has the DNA TGCAGTGCCGAGTTGAAGGCAGCTTTCTTT. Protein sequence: CSAELKAAFF.